One TCR beta chain is described in this entry. Its binding antigen is unknown. No base qualities exist here, and no much larger clone lies one base off it. Using the deep immunoSEQ assay, multiplex PCR amplified TCR CDR3 regions from genomic DNA. Extracted genomic DNA from each cell subset was spread evenly across all wells of several immunoSEQ 96-well plates, with each plate serving as a replicate. For sorted subsets, about 0.2 ug genomic DNA, equal to 30,000 to 35,000 T cell genomes, was loaded into each replicate PCR. The purified libraries were quantified using a Qubit 3.0 fluorometer, sized with a Bioanalyzer 2100, and then quantified again using the KAPA Library Quantification kit. Every immunoSEQ 96-well plate was sequenced on a dedicated single-read 150-cycle Illumina NextSeq 550 flow cell. As for the authors' bioinformatics: Because the immunoSEQ output held only junctional sequences and lacked quality scores, the filtering could not match the filtering applied to full-length reads. Sequences were annotated with PyIR, a Python wrapper for IgBLAST v1.9, using IMGT germline references to assign V/J genes and CDR3. Reads with weak V/J assignments (E-value above 1e-6), missing CDR3, stop codons, out-of-frame junctions, or ambiguous translated residues were removed. V3J clonotypes were defined as sequences sharing an identical inferred V gene, J gene, and CDR3 amino acid sequence. Percentage overlap between repertoires was calculated by dividing the number of shared unique clonotypes by the size of the smaller repertoire. Richness of each repertoire was evaluated using RTK rarefaction, the Chao1 estimator, and Recon v2.1 estimates of unobserved clonotypes. Generation probabilities for all TCRbeta clonotypes obtained by the gDNA method from four donors were computed using OLGA. This immuneACCESS table, as held by TCRdb, lists in-frame sequences with V and J called but not all clones. Of the missing ones, under half trace to an unresolved V gene in checked studies; the others have no known cause. V and J calls and clone size are given by that table; D and trimming were obtained from the DNA. The sample includes approximately 100,000 clones, with about 66% observed a single time. The ten largest make up about 25% of the sample.

This sample stems from a study of shared clonotypes between healthy human individuals (TCRdb year 2020). Looking at the study overall: The cohort comprised a couple of women and a few men aged 18 to 49 years. Libraries were prepared and TCR repertoires were sequenced by different laboratories using diverse techniques, in order to increase sequencing depth and limit assay-specific biases. To estimate repertoire size and how much clonotype sharing occurs between individuals, the study deeply sequenced the blood TCR repertoires of five healthy adults. For each donor, three plates each were used for CD4 naive and CD4 memory, two plates were used for CD8 naive, and one plate was used for CD8 memory. Each donor's leukapheresis produced roughly between about 0.8 and 10 billion PBMCs.

The donors were healthy, HIV-negative adults who had no recently reported acute infections or vaccinations. Every donor was a Caucasian adult living in Nashville, Tennessee, USA. CD8 memory samples combined magnetically selected CD45RO+ cells with CCR7-negative CD45RA+ effector memory (TemRA) cells. Blood was obtained by leukapheresis, after which PBMCs were separated by Ficoll-Histopaque density gradient centrifugation and cryopreserved in liquid nitrogen vapor phase. Analytical flow cytometry was used to check the purity and quantity of every magnetically sorted T cell population. Genomic DNA was isolated from each sorted fraction and quantified by UV absorbance on a Nanodrop 2000c. V loses 6 bases at its end and J loses 6 bases; junction bases beyond the gene matches: 17. Counted from cysteine to phenylalanine, this CDR3 has 16 amino acids. Of the read, only the CDR3 DNA is kept; its 48 bases are in frame from base 1. CDR1 and CDR2 (MRHNA, SNTAGT) derive from the germline V gene.

The full study reports these points: Rarefaction of sorted-subset datasets indicated incomplete sequencing despite the large sequencing depth. Pairwise subsampling indicated that sequencing depth was expected to affect the degree of clonotype sharing among donors. Sampling was restricted to blood, and TCR repertoires in tissues likely differ from the TCR repertoires found in blood. Sharing across several donors was observed for around 4.8% of naive CD4, less than 4% of naive CD8, over 2% of memory CD4, and around 0.4% of memory CD8 clonotypes. Because the study included only a small number of donors, the genetic and exposure-history diversity represented was limited. Compared with non-shared clonotypes, the clonotypes found in all four sorted-subset donors had higher generation probabilities. Estimated clonotype richness was generally larger for naive than for memory subsets.

This sequence was found in a woman aged 30 to 39 in good health. The chain is assembled from TRBV6-4 and TRBJ2-7; TRBD2 lines up with 7 middle nucleotides. Sequencing was carried out using memory CD8+ T cells sorted from blood. Sample cell subset or site, as interpreted from the label and publication: CD45RO+ cells pooled with CCR7-negative TemRA cells. DNA sequence: TGTGCCAGCAGCTTACTTGCGGGAGTAGGGGTGGGCGAGCAGTACTTC. It codes for CASSLLAGVGVGEQYF.